A single sample is the source of the 14 T cell receptor delta chains below, sequenced in a study of delta chains in infants with herpesvirus infections. PBMC RNA was reverse transcribed using gamma-chain- and delta-chain-specific primers. TCRdb reran clone calling via CATT on the RT-PCR reads. The sample lists 600 to 650 delta-chain clones, approximately 2.9% occurring once. Source: peripheral blood, taken at time point 3 of longitudinal follow-up. The receptors originated from a human donor who was a Ugandan infant, either HIV-exposed or HIV-unexposed (not recorded which).

This clone is deemed medium-sized. The limits of the CDR3 on the DNA are not certain, so only TCRdb's listed CDR3 is given. CDR3 amino acids: CALGELFRGPLWRGIRGGVGTDKLIF. The J gene is TRDJ1, the V gene TRDV1; whether TRDD3, the table's D call, matches the DNA was not checked. Germline assignment: CDR1 TSWWSYY and CDR2 QGS. Termini included, the CDR3 measures 26 amino acids.

In this sample, this clone is medium-sized. This chain uses TRDV1 with TRDJ3; a possible D gene is TRDD3 (6 bases). V lost 0 bases to trimming and J lost 2 bases, with 29 bases between them. The germline V gene has CDR1 TSWWSYY and CDR2 QGS. CDR3 size: 24 residues. The CDR3 nucleotides are TGTGCTCTTGGGGAACTACCCCCGAACTTCCCAGTGTACTGGGCCCCCTGGGACACCCGACAGATGTTTTTC. Translated, it gives CALGELPPNFPVYWAPWDTRQMFF.

The table lists this clone with a few counts. A single base separates this from a much larger clone, so it may be a read error. The rearrangement uses TRDV1 and TRDJ1, with D perhaps matching TRDD2 (6 bases). V was shortened by 4 bases and J by 2 bases, with 26 bases between the two germline ends. Per the germline V gene, CDR1 is TSWWSYY and CDR2 is QGS. The CDR3 consists of 19 residues. CDR3 sequence (DNA): TGTGCTCTTGGGGCCCCCATAAGGTGGCCTTCCATAAAGACCGATAAACTCATCTTT. This codes for CALGAPIRWPSIKTDKLIF.

This clone is classed as medium-sized. J is TRDJ1 and V is TRDV2; D is possibly TRDD3 (6 bases). The CDR3 has 17 amino acids. Germline CDR1 and CDR2: GEAIGNYY and EKD. Trimming removed 0 bases at V and 0 bases at J, with 16 bases between. DNA of the CDR3: TGTGCCTGTGACACCGGGGGGAACCGATTTTACACCGATAAACTCATCTTT. Translating gives CACDTGGNRFYTDKLIF.

By share of the sample, this clone is hyperexpanded. At the DNA level, this CDR3 is encoded by other sequences in the same sample as well. The rearrangement uses TRDV1 and TRDJ1; 9 bases are shared with TRDD3. The germline V gene encodes CDR1 TSWWSYY and CDR2 QGS. CDR3 size: 20 residues. V dropped 2 bases and J dropped 2; count of bases not matched to a gene: 18. The CDR3 here is CALGEAFPTSWGIWTDKLIF. For the CDR3, the DNA is TGTGCTCTTGGGGAAGCTTTTCCTACCTCTTGGGGGATATGGACCGATAAACTCATCTTT.

As for this clone: The protein held in TCRdb is that of a much larger clone and does not match this DNA's translation at residue 7, likely because of a read error; the protein shown is translated from the DNA. The V and J genes are TRDV1 and TRDJ1; D perhaps matches TRDD2 (5 bases). Trimming left V 3 bases short and J 0 bases short, with 23 bases between. CDR1 is TSWWSYY, CDR2 QGS, per germline. The CDR3 runs to 19 residues. This CDR3 is CALGDPRPLPYPYTDKLIF. The CDR3 nucleotides read TGTGCTCTTGGGGACCCAAGACCCCTACCGTACCCTTACACCGATAAACTCATCTTT.

This clone is categorized as large. The genes are TRDV2 and TRDJ2, with D possibly TRDD3 on 5 matching bases. Deletions cut 0 bases from V and 4 bases from J, with 5 bases between. Germline CDR1 reads GEAIGNYY; CDR2 reads EKD. This CDR3 spans 13 amino acids. The CDR3 sequence is CACDTWGTAQLFF. As DNA, the CDR3 is TGTGCCTGTGACACCTGGGGGACAGCACAACTCTTCTTT.

This clone came up a few times. This probably arose from a read error, given a far larger clone one base away. This sample includes further DNA sequences coding for the same CDR3. The rearrangement uses TRDV1 and TRDJ1; 8 bases are a match to TRDD3. The germline gives CDR1 TSWWSYY, CDR2 QGS. The CDR3 has 21 residues. The CDR3 sequence: CALGEVSRWAYGIRGGDKLIF. Here the CDR3 DNA reads TGTGCCCTTGGGGAAGTAAGTAGATGGGCCTACGGGATACGCGGAGGCGATAAACTCATCTTT.

In its sample, this clone was seen a few times. The rearrangement joins TRDV1 to TRDJ1; 12 bases match TRDD3. V shed 3 bases, J shed 0 bases, and the junction held 17 bases outside the gene matches. CDR1 is TSWWSYY, CDR2 QGS, per germline. The CDR3 is 21 amino acids. This chain's CDR3 is CALGDSPSSWGIRGDTDKLIF. In DNA, the CDR3 is TGTGCTCTTGGGGACTCTCCTTCCTCCTGGGGGATACGCGGGGACACCGATAAACTCATCTTT.

This clone has just a few counts. The TCRdb record carries a much larger clone's protein, which differs from this DNA's translation at residue 7; a read error is the likely cause, and the protein listed here is the DNA translation. The rearrangement joins TRDV1 to TRDJ1; the match to TRDD3 covers 8 bases. Trimming removed 2 bases from V and 4 bases from J; junction bases left unmatched: 24. There are 21 residues in the CDR3. From germline, CDR1 is TSWWSYY and CDR2 QGS. In DNA, the CDR3 is TGTGCTCTTGGGGAAGTAAGGAGATGGGCCTACGGGATACGCGGAGGCGATAAACTCATCTTT. Its translation is CALGEVRRWAYGIRGGDKLIF.

There are a few counts of this clone. Just one base apart from a much larger clone, this may be a read error. Other DNA sequences in the same sample also yield this CDR3. This rearrangement joins TRDV1 to TRDJ1; 9 bases align to TRDD2. Germline V CDR1 and CDR2: TSWWSYY, QGS. This CDR3 comprises 23 residues. The CDR3 nucleotides are TGTGCGCTTGGGGACCTAGAACGTCCCTTCCTACCCAACTGGGGACCGTACACCGATAAACTCATCTTT. This codes for CALGDLERPFLPNWGPYTDKLIF.

By share, this clone counts as large. Within the sample, other DNA sequences also encode this same CDR3. V usage is TRDV1 and J usage is TRDJ4, with 11 bases identical to TRDD3. Germline loops: CDR1 TSWWSYY, CDR2 QGS. The CDR3 is 22 residues long. V lost 1 base to trimming and J lost 2 bases; unmatched junction nucleotides: 24. The CDR3 DNA is TGTGCTCTTGGGGAACGCCCTACTCCCCCTCGAGTGGGGGATACGGATCCGAGACCCCTGATCTTT. It translates to CALGERPTPPRVGDTDPRPLIF.

By proportion, this clone is large (0.1 to 1%). The CDR3 is CALGEVRYAVPRGRTGDTDKLIF. The CDR3 DNA sequence: TGTGCTCTTGGGGAAGTCCGGTATGCGGTTCCCCGGGGCCGGACTGGTGACACCGATAAACTCATCTTT. The V gene is TRDV1, the J gene TRDJ1; possibly TRDD3 for D (5 bases). The CDR3 is made up of 23 amino acids. From germline, CDR1 is TSWWSYY and CDR2 QGS. V lost 2 bases and J 0 bases, leaving 34 bases between the germline ends.

On this clone: A far larger clone is one base from this, pointing to a likely read error. This same CDR3 is encoded by further DNA sequences in the sample. J is TRDJ1 and V is TRDV1; no clear D gene. The CDR3 spans 19 residues. Germline assignment: CDR1 TSWWSYY and CDR2 QGS. V lost 6 bases and J 0 bases, leaving 26 bases between the germline ends. CDR3 nucleotide sequence: TGTGCTCTTGGTGAAACAGCCCCCTTTAAGGGGTGGTACACCGATAAACTCATCTTT. Its protein is CALGETAPFKGWYTDKLIF.